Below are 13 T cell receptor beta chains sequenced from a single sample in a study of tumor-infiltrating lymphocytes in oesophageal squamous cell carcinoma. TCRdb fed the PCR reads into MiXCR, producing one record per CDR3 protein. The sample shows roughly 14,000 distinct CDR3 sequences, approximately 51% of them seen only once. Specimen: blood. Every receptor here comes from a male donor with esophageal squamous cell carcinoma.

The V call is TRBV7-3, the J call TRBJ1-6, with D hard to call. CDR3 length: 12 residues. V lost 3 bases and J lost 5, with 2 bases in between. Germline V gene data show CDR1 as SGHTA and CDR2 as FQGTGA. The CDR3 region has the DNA TGTGCCAGCAGCTTTGATAATTCACCCCTCCACTTT. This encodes CASSFDNSPLHF.

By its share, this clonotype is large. In DNA form, the CDR3 reads TGTGCCAGCAGCACGCACACAGGGCATAAGGAAGCTTTCTTT. Protein sequence: CASSTHTGHKEAFF. V is TRBV7-2 and J is TRBJ1-1, with D perhaps TRBD1 (6 bases). Between the trimmed V and J ends, which lost 5 bases and 8 bases, there was a span of 18 bases. The CDR3 has 14 amino acids. The germline CDR1 and CDR2 sequences are SGHTA and FQGNSA.

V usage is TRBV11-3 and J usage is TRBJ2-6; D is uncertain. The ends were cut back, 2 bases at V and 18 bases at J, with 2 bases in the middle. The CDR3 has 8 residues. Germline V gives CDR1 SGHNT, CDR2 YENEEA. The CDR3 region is CASSLPTF. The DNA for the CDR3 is TGTGCCAGCAGCTTACCGACTTTC.

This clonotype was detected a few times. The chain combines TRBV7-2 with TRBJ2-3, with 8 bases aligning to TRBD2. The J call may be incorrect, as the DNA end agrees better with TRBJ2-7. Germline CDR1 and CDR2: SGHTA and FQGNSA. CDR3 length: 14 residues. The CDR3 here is CASRPGGGSYEQYF. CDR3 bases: TGTGCCAGCAGACCCGGGGGGGGGTCCTACGAGCAGTACTTC.

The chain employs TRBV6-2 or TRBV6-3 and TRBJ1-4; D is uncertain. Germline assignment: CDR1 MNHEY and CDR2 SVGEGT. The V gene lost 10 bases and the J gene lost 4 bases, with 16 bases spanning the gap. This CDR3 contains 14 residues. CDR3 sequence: CATSRSRSNEKLFF. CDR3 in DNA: TGTGCCACTAGTAGGAGCAGAAGTAATGAAAAACTGTTTTTT.

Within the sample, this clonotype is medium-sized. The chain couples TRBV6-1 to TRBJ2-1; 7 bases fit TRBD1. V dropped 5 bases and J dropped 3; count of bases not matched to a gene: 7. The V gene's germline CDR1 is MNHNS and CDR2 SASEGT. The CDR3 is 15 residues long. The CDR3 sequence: CASSPQGMSYNEQFF. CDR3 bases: TGTGCCAGCAGTCCACAGGGGATGAGCTACAATGAGCAGTTCTTC.

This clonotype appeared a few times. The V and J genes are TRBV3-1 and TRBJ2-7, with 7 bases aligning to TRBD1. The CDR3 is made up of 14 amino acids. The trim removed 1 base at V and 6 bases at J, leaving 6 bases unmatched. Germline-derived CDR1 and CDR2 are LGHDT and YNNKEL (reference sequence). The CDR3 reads CASSQGVGQVEQYF. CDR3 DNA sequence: TGTGCCAGCAGCCAAGGGGTCGGACAGGTCGAGCAGTACTTC.

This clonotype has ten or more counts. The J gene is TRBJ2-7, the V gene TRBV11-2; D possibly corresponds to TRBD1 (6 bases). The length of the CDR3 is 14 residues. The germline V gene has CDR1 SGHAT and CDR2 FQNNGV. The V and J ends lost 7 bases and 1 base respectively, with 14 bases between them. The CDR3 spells CASTLLGQSYEQYF. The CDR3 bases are TGTGCCAGCACCCTCCTCGGACAGTCCTACGAGCAGTACTTC.

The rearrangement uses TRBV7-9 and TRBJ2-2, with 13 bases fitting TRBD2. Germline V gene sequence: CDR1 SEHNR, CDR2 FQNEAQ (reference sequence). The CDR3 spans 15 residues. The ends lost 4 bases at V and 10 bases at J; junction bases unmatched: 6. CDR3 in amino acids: CASSSGTSGKVELFF. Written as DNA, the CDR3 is TGTGCCAGCAGCTCCGGGACTAGCGGGAAGGTGGAGCTGTTTTTT. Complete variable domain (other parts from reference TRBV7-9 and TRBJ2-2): DTGVSQNPRHKITKRGQNVTFRCDPISEHNRLYWYRQTLGQGPEFLTYFQNEAQLEKSRLLSDRFSAERPKGSFSTLEIQRTEQGDSAMYLCASSSGTSGKVELFFGEGSRLTVL.

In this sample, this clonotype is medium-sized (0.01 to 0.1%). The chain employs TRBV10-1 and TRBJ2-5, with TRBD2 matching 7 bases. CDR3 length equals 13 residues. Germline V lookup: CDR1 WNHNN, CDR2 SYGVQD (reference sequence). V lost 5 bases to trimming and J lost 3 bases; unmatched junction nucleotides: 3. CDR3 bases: TGCGCCAGCAGTCCAAGCGGGAAAGAGACCCAGTACTTC. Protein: CASSPSGKETQYF.

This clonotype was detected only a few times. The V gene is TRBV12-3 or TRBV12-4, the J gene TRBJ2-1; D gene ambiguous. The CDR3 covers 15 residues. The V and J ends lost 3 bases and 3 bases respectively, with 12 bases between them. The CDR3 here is CASSFNLGNYNEQFF. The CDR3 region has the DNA TGTGCCAGCAGTTTTAATCTAGGGAACTACAATGAGCAGTTCTTC.

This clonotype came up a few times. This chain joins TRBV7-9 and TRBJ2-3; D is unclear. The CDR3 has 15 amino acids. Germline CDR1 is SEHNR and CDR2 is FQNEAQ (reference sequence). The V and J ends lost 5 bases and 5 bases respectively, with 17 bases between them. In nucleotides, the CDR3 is TGTGCCAGCAGCCCCGGAGACGACCTTAAAGATACGCAGTATTTT. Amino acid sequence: CASSPGDDLKDTQYF.

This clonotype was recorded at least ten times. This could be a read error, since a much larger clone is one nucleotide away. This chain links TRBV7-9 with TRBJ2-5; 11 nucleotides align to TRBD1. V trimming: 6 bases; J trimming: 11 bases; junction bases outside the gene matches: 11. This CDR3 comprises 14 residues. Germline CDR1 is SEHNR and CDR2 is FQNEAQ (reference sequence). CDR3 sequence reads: CASRGTGGLDEQYF. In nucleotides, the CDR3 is TGTGCCAGCAGAGGGACAGGGGGACTCGATGAGCAGTACTTC.